The 7 T cell receptor beta chains below come from one sample, sequenced in a study of blood T cell repertoires in COVID-19. Sequencing used immunoSEQ multiplex PCR; TCRdb keeps in-frame clones, though not all of them. Of fewer than 90,000 clones in the sample, over 90% were seen once. Sequences were obtained from peripheral blood. These TCRs come from a human donor with active COVID-19. The donor label of this sample is uncertain.

This rearrangement joins TRBV7-8 to TRBJ1-2, with D possibly being TRBD1 (5 bases). The CDR3 spans 13 residues. CDR1 SGHVS and CDR2 FQNEAQ come from the germline V gene. V was shortened by 5 bases and J by 4 bases, with 11 bases between the two germline ends. CDR3 sequence: CASSLDSLYGYTF. DNA of the CDR3: TGTGCCAGCAGCCTTGACAGTCTCTATGGCTACACCTTC.

The chain links TRBV9 to TRBJ1-2, with a weak D call TRBD1 (6 bases). Germline V gives CDR1 SGDLS, CDR2 YYNGEE. Trimming left V 3 bases short and J 2 bases short, with 11 bases between. CDR3 size: 14 residues. CDR3 nucleotides: TGTGCCAGCAGCGAAGGCCAGGGGAACTATGGCTACACCTTC. Encoded protein: CASSEGQGNYGYTF.

The chain combines TRBV6-5 with TRBJ1-1, with D uncertain. CDR1 and CDR2 (germline): MNHEY, SVGAGI. The CDR3 runs to 11 residues. The germline V and J ends were trimmed by 5 bases and 3 bases, with 4 bases remaining between them. The CDR3 reads CASSQYTEAFF. For the CDR3, the DNA is TGTGCCAGCAGTCAGTACACTGAAGCTTTCTTT.

The chain has TRBV11-2 and TRBJ2-7, with D tentatively TRBD1 (5 bases). Germline lookup yields CDR1 SGHAT and CDR2 FQNNGV. CDR3 size: 15 residues. Between the trimmed V and J ends, which lost 1 base and 0 bases, there was a span of 10 bases. CDR3 bases: TGTGCCAGCAGCTTAGCACAGGTTGCCTCCTACGAGCAGTACTTC. It encodes CASSLAQVASYEQYF.

The genes are TRBV3-1 (or the pseudogene TRBV3-2) and TRBJ2-7, with a possible D match to TRBD2 (6 bases). Trimming shortened V by 1 base and J by 5 bases, and 21 bases separated the two germline ends. CDR3 size: 17 residues. Germline V CDR1 and CDR2: LGHDT, YNNKEL (reference sequence). The CDR3 spells CASSQASTGVNFHEQYF. CDR3 coding DNA: TGTGCCAGCAGCCAAGCGTCAACGGGAGTGAATTTCCACGAGCAGTACTTC.

The chain has TRBV10-1 and TRBJ2-3, with 8 bases identical to TRBD2. The germline V gene encodes CDR1 WNHNN and CDR2 SYGVQD (reference sequence). V shed 4 bases and J 3 bases; nucleotides not matched to a gene: 9. The CDR3 contains 16 residues. In DNA, the CDR3 is TGCGCCAGCAGTGGAAGAGCGGGAGTCAGGACAGATACGCAGTATTTT. Its translation is CASSGRAGVRTDTQYF.

The chain joins TRBV19 to TRBJ2-5; 9 nucleotides match TRBD1. There are 15 residues in the CDR3. V was pared by 4 bases and J by 5 bases, with 8 bases of the junction left unmatched. The germline gives CDR1 LNHDA, CDR2 SQIVND (reference sequence). Here the CDR3 DNA reads TGTGCCAGTAGTACGTGGGACAGGGTCGACGAGACCCAGTACTTC. As protein: CASSTWDRVDETQYF.